A selection of T cell receptor beta chains follows, all from one sample in a study of cytomegalovirus exposure and HLA in healthy donors. Profiled with immunoSEQ multiplex PCR; TCRdb holds only in-frame clones, not every one. The sample lists approximately 100,000 clones; roughly 71% were seen once. The sequencing input was PBMCs. All receptors derive from a man aged 40-55 years in good health and CMV-seropositive. Each CDR3 is given without its conserved first and last residue.

J gene,V gene,CDR3 protein
TRBJ1-2,TRBV27,ASSPFLGAGYT
TRBJ1-1,TRBV7-2,ASSLASQITEAF
TRBJ2-2,TRBV7-9,ASSSLIAGGPETGELF
TRBJ2-1,TRBV7-9,ASSSRPGRGRREQF
TRBJ1-1,TRBV9,ASSQGALTEAF
TRBJ2-7,TRBV14,ASSLVDFPTYEQY
TRBJ1-5,TRBV6-1,ASSARQGYSNQPQH
TRBJ1-5,TRBV6-5,ASSSGTGRGPQH
TRBJ1-4,TRBV5-4,ASSSPGTTNEKLF
TRBJ1-5,TRBV4-1,ASSPGTGGNQPQH
TRBJ1-5,TRBV30,AWSRQGDQPQH
TRBJ1-2,TRBV19,ASSIGPTGGYT
TRBJ2-5,TRBV28,ASLQGRETQY
TRBJ1-5,TRBV7-8,ASSLQGGSNQPQH
TRBJ2-7,TRBV6-5,ASSYGGEQY
TRBJ2-3,TRBV7-9,ASSPGVGLAYSSTDTQY
TRBJ2-5,TRBV5-8,ASSLGGLAGGETQY
TRBJ2-2,TRBV6-1,ASSGGTGVGTGELF
TRBJ2-7,TRBV28,ASNHRGDLHEQY
TRBJ2-5,TRBV2,ASSPSFGETQY
TRBJ1-4,TRBV7-6,ASSLEDRGYEKLF
TRBJ1-1,TRBV7-9,ASSPAGDTEAF
TRBJ1-2,TRBV6-1,ASSVQGRDGYT
TRBJ2-4,TRBV11-3,ASSLPGENIQY
TRBJ1-2,TRBV10-2,ASSEPRQGYGYT
TRBJ2-3,TRBV6-5,ASSSGQGATDTQY
TRBJ1-4,TRBV5-1,ASSLEPVGDEKLF
TRBJ2-5,TRBV11-3,ASSLRGGKGETQY
TRBJ2-1,TRBV18,ASSPPVSGYEQF
TRBJ2-1,TRBV6-6,ASSYLPRDEQF
TRBJ2-2,TRBV29-1,SVEIANTGELF
TRBJ1-2,TRBV5-4,ASSTDGTGNYGYT
TRBJ2-1,TRBV7-3,ASSFTGLDEQF
TRBJ2-1,TRBV6-6,ASSYYRNNNEQF
TRBJ1-1,TRBV7-3,ASSLRGDTEAF
TRBJ1-5,TRBV30,AWSVLLDRVYSNQPQH
TRBJ2-2,TRBV10-2,ASSEANPLPGELF
TRBJ2-7,TRBV4-3,ASSPGLAGTYEQY
TRBJ2-1,TRBV11-2,ASSSDIAGVGEQF
TRBJ2-5,TRBV27,ASSSAVYQETQY
TRBJ1-1,TRBV30,AWSGGDRGYTEAF
TRBJ2-7,TRBV25-1,ASSDPRDSYEQY
TRBJ2-2,TRBV5-4,ASSSGLAGVGTGELF
TRBJ1-4,TRBV15,ATREGQGVNEKLF
TRBJ2-2,TRBV7-7,ASSLVQSNTGELF
TRBJ2-2,TRBV30,AWTTYAGGVTGELF
TRBJ2-4,TRBV25-1,ASRSGRLSKNIQY
TRBJ2-7,TRBV28,ASSRLAGVTYEQY
TRBJ2-5,TRBV10-1,ASSDTGGPETQY